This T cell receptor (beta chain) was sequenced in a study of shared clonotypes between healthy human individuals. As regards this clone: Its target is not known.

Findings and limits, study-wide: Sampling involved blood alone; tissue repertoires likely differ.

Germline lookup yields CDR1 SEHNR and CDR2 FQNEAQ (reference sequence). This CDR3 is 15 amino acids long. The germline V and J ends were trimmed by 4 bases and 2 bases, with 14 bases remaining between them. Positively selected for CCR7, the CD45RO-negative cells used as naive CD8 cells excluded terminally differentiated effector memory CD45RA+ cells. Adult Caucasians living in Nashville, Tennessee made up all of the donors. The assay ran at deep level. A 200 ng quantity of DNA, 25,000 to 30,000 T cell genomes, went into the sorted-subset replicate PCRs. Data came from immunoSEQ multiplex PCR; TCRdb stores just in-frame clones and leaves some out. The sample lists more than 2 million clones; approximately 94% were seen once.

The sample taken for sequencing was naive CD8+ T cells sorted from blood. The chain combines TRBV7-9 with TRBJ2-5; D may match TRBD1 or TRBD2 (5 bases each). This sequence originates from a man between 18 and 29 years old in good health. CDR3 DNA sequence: TGTGCCAGCAGCTCGCCGGGACGGAAGCAAGAGACCCAGTACTTC. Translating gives CASSSPGRKQETQYF.